Presented here are 22 T cell receptor beta chains from one specimen sequenced in a study of PD-L1 blockade in urothelial cancer. The time point denotes: peripheral blood 6 weeks after treatment start. The repertoire was sequenced with immunoSEQ multiplex PCR; TCRdb's copy has only in-frame clones and lacks some. The data hold about 41,000 clones, with 70% to 90% observed a single time. The input for sequencing was PBMCs, taken around atezolizumab (anti-PD-L1) treatment. These receptors were taken from a man between 65 and 79 years old with urothelial cancer.

This chain uses TRBV15 with TRBJ2-3, with TRBD2 identical over 7 bases. J lost 4 bases, V lost 3 bases, and 1 base had no gene match. CDR3 length: 13 residues. CDR1 and CDR2 from the germline V gene are LNHNV and YYDKDF (reference sequence). CDR3 sequence (DNA): TGTGCCACCAGCAGTCTAGCGGCAGATACGCAGTATTTT. Translating it yields CATSSLAADTQYF.

CDR3 DNA sequence: TGTGCCAGCTCACCAACTGGCTACGAGCAGTACTTC. Translation: CASSPTGYEQYF. J is TRBJ2-7 and V is TRBV18, with no clear D. The germline V and J ends were trimmed by 2 bases and 3 bases, with 5 bases remaining between them. The CDR3 length is 12 residues. Germline V lookup: CDR1 KGHSH, CDR2 LQKENI.

The chain uses TRBV10-3 and TRBJ2-7, with 12 bases lining up with TRBD2. V dropped 4 bases and J dropped 4; count of bases not matched to a gene: 8. Germline V gene sequence: CDR1 ENHRY, CDR2 SYGVKD. The CDR3 loop spans 16 amino acids. The CDR3 here is CAISAGLAGPLYEQYF. Written as DNA, the CDR3 is TGTGCCATCAGTGCTGGACTAGCGGGACCTCTATACGAGCAGTACTTC.

The chain couples TRBV7-9 to TRBJ2-1, with TRBD1 matching over 10 bases. The junction had 7 bases not matched to a gene; V was cut back by 6 bases and J by 5 bases. Per germline, CDR1 SEHNR and CDR2 FQNEAQ (reference sequence). The CDR3 has 15 amino acids. Here the CDR3 DNA reads TGTGCCAGCAGTCCCCCGGGACAGGGGAACAATGAGCAGTTCTTC. It is translated as CASSPPGQGNNEQFF.

The gene calls are TRBV5-1 and TRBJ2-6, with D unresolved. Trimming stripped 4 bases from V and 1 base from J, with 6 bases between. The CDR3 has 14 residues. The germline CDR1 and CDR2 sequences are SGHRS and YFSETQ. CDR3 nucleotides: TGCGCCAGCAGCGGCCCGTCTGGGGCCAACGTCCTGACTTTC. It encodes CASSGPSGANVLTF.

The rearrangement joins TRBV5-6 to TRBJ1-1; 7 nucleotides align to TRBD1. V was clipped by 0 bases and J by 7 bases; unmatched bases: 3. Germline CDR1 is SGHDT and CDR2 is YYEEEE. This CDR3 has 13 amino acids. Here the CDR3 DNA reads TGTGCCAGCAGCTTGGACAGGGGCTTTGAAGCTTTCTTT. Encoded protein: CASSLDRGFEAFF.

The V call is TRBV6-6, the J call TRBJ1-1; D is unclear. Between the trimmed V and J ends, which lost 2 bases and 1 base, there was a span of 11 bases. CDR3 size: 15 residues. In germline, CDR1 is MNHNY, CDR2 SVGAGI (reference sequence). The CDR3 nucleotides are TGTGCCAGCAGTTACGTTGCGGGTTGGAACACTGAAGCTTTCTTT. This gives the protein CASSYVAGWNTEAFF.

In its sample, this clone was seen once. The rearrangement links TRBV2 to TRBJ2-1, with D tentatively TRBD2 (6 bases). This CDR3 contains 16 residues. Germline values: CDR1 SNHLY, CDR2 FYNNEI. The V and J ends lost 6 bases and 2 bases respectively, with 17 bases between them. The CDR3 spells CASRQTSFEPYNEQFF. The CDR3 coding sequence is TGTGCCAGCAGACAGACTAGTTTCGAACCCTACAATGAGCAGTTCTTC.

By its share, this clone is medium-sized (0.01 to 0.1%). This chain joins TRBV7-2 and TRBJ2-7; 7 bases map to TRBD1. In germline, CDR1 is SGHTA, CDR2 FQGNSA. V trimming: 0 bases; J trimming: 0 bases; junction bases outside the gene matches: 2. The CDR3 sequence is 15 residues long. CDR3 sequence reads: CASSLAWDSSYEQYF. In DNA, the CDR3 is TGTGCCAGCAGCTTAGCCTGGGACAGCTCCTACGAGCAGTACTTC.

The chain employs TRBV5-4 and TRBJ1-4; D unclear. Between the trimmed V and J ends, which lost 4 bases and 7 bases, there was a span of 20 bases. Germline values: CDR1 SGHNT, CDR2 YYREEE (reference sequence). This CDR3 has 16 amino acids. Here the CDR3 DNA reads TGTGCCAGCAGCGGGAGTCCCCCGACTGTGCCTGAAAAACTGTTTTTT. This encodes CASSGSPPTVPEKLFF.

This chain joins TRBV29-1 and TRBJ2-2; D uncertain. The CDR3 consists of 13 residues. Germline V gene lookup returns CDR1 SQVTM and CDR2 ANQGSEA. V lost 0 bases, J lost 0 bases, and 2 bases lay in between. CDR3 region: CSVEDANTGELFF. For the CDR3, the DNA is TGCAGCGTTGAAGACGCGAACACCGGGGAGCTGTTTTTT.

V usage is TRBV27 and J usage is TRBJ2-5; 10 bases align to TRBD2. Germline values: CDR1 MNHEY, CDR2 SMNVEV (reference sequence). The CDR3 is made up of 17 amino acids. J gave up 5 bases and V 6 bases, and 15 bases lay outside the gene matches. CDR3 bases: TGTGCCAGCAGCCGTCGGGGAATAGCGGGAGGTGGGGAGACCCAGTACTTC. It translates to CASSRRGIAGGGETQYF.

The chain couples TRBV5-6 to TRBJ2-2, with TRBD2 matching over 15 bases. V dropped 4 bases and J dropped 6; count of bases not matched to a gene: 7. The CDR3 is made up of 17 amino acids. Germline V lookup: CDR1 SGHDT, CDR2 YYEEEE. The CDR3 region is CASSRGLAGGPAGELFF. The CDR3 DNA reads TGTGCCAGCAGCCGCGGACTAGCGGGAGGGCCGGCCGGGGAGCTGTTTTTT.

The rearrangement links TRBV5-1 to TRBJ2-3; 10 bases match TRBD2. Trimming cost V 0 bases and J 2 bases; bases outside gene matches: 3. The CDR3 has 16 residues. The germline CDR1 and CDR2 sequences are SGHRS and YFSETQ. CDR3 protein: CASSLDGLADTDTQYF. CDR3 DNA: TGCGCCAGCAGCTTGGACGGACTAGCGGACACAGATACGCAGTATTTT.

The J gene is TRBJ2-7, the V gene TRBV6-6, with TRBD1 matching over 7 bases. The J segment lost 6 bases and the V segment lost 1 base, leaving 9 bases of the junction unmatched. Per germline, CDR1 MNHNY and CDR2 SVGAGI (reference sequence). The CDR3 sequence is 15 residues long. The CDR3 sequence is CASSYFRGRRVEQYF. The CDR3 DNA reads as TGTGCCAGCAGTTACTTTAGGGGGCGTCGGGTCGAGCAGTACTTC.

This chain uses TRBV7-6 with TRBJ2-7; TRBD1 aligns across 9 bases. This CDR3 is built from 14 residues. Germline trimming cut 5 bases from V and 2 bases from J; bases unmatched to any gene: 4. Germline lookup yields CDR1 SGHVS and CDR2 FNYEAQ. Written as DNA, the CDR3 is TGTGCCAGCAGCGTGGACAGGGGCCCCTACGAGCAGTACTTC. Its translation: CASSVDRGPYEQYF. Full variable domain (rest looked up from reference TRBV7-6 and TRBJ2-7): GAGVSQSPRYKVTKRGQDVALRCDPISGHVSLYWYRQALGQGPEFLTYFNYEAQQDKSGLPNDRFSAERPEGSISTLTIQRTEQRDSAMYRCASSVDRGPYEQYFGPGTRLTVT.

In DNA, the CDR3 is TGTGCCAGCTCACCATCAGCCTACAATGAGCAGTTCTTC. Protein product: CASSPSAYNEQFF. V is TRBV18 and J is TRBJ2-1; D uncertain. Germline V gene sequence: CDR1 KGHSH, CDR2 LQKENI. Trimming cost V 2 bases and J 2 bases, with 4 bases left between them. The CDR3 extends over 13 amino acids.

V usage is TRBV19 and J usage is TRBJ2-3; 7 bases map to TRBD2. Germline CDR1 LNHDA, CDR2 SQIVND (reference sequence). The CDR3 has 15 residues. J gave up 5 bases and V 1 base, and 6 bases lay outside the gene matches. The CDR3 loop reads CASSIGGGSIDTQYF. The CDR3 nucleotides are TGTGCCAGTAGTATAGGGGGGGGTTCAATAGATACGCAGTATTTT. The full variable domain, rest sourced from reference TRBV19 and TRBJ2-3, is DGGITQSPKYLFRKEGQNVTLSCEQNLNHDAMYWYRQDPGQGLRLIYYSQIVNDFQKGDIAEGYSVSREKKESFPLTVTSAQKNPTAFYLCASSIGGGSIDTQYFGPGTRLTVL.

This clone was seen a few times. The chain links TRBV27 to TRBJ2-1, with D possibly matching TRBD2 (5 bases). Germline CDR1 and CDR2: MNHEY and SMNVEV (reference sequence). The CDR3 contains 15 residues. V lost 3 bases and J 4 bases, leaving 13 bases between the germline ends. This CDR3 is CASSFGPLGYNEQFF. The CDR3 DNA follows: TGTGCCAGCAGTTTCGGGCCACTAGGATACAATGAGCAGTTCTTC.

This clone was recorded a few times. The chain couples TRBV19 to TRBJ1-2; tentative D call: TRBD1 (6 bases). Germline V CDR1 and CDR2: LNHDA, SQIVND (reference sequence). V was shortened by 5 bases and J by 0 bases, with 10 bases between the two germline ends. This CDR3 region has 14 residues. The CDR3: CASSRGGPNYGYTF. DNA of the CDR3: TGTGCCAGTAGTCGGGGGGGCCCTAACTATGGCTACACCTTC.

The chain combines TRBV28 with TRBJ2-1; a weak D match, TRBD2 (6 bases). The germline V gene encodes CDR1 MDHEN and CDR2 SYDVKM. The CDR3 totals 17 residues. Trimming pared 6 bases from V and 7 bases from J, leaving 25 bases between. This chain's CDR3 is CASSPGRGGPGLNEQFF. The CDR3, as DNA: TGTGCCAGCAGCCCTGGCCGGGGAGGACCGGGATTGAATGAGCAGTTCTTC.

As DNA, the CDR3 is TGTGCCAGCAGGCAACGGGAGGGGGCAGGAAAGGGCGATGGCTACACCTTC. Amino acids: CASRQREGAGKGDGYTF. The J gene is TRBJ1-2, the V gene TRBV6-4, with 7 bases lining up with TRBD1. Germline CDR1 MRHNA, CDR2 SNTAGT. With V trimmed by 6 bases and J by 6 bases, 19 bases remained unmatched. This CDR3 has 17 amino acids.